The rows below give T cell receptor beta chains drawn from one sample of a study of cytomegalovirus exposure and HLA in healthy donors. The method was immunoSEQ multiplex PCR; TCRdb's version includes in-frame clones alone and lacks a portion of them. The sample carries 80,000 to 100,000 clones, roughly 76% recorded once. Sequencing was carried out using PBMCs. The receptor set was obtained from a man aged 50-60 years in good health and CMV-seronegative. Each CDR3 is given with its conserved first and last residue. The D gene is left open where the match is weak. Part of the rows lack a size; the others show once, few, many or a class for expanded clones.

J gene	D gene	V gene	clone size	CDR3 DNA	CDR3 protein
TRBJ2-7	.	TRBV27	few	TGTGCCAGCAGTTTGGGGGGAGGTCTAAATGGCGAGCAGTACTTC	CASSLGGGLNGEQYF
TRBJ1-1	.	TRBV20-1	.	TGCAGTGCGACTGGGAACACTGAAGCTTTCTTT	CSATGNTEAFF
TRBJ1-6	.	TRBV5-1	.	TGCGCCAGCAGCCAAGGGGATGGGAATTCACCCCTCCACTTT	CASSQGDGNSPLHF
TRBJ2-7	TRBD1	TRBV18	few	TGTGCCAGCTCACCACCGGGACAGACCTACGAGCAGTACTTC	CASSPPGQTYEQYF
TRBJ1-2	TRBD1	TRBV5-1	once	TGCGCCAGCAGCTTGGCCCCGGGACAGGGGAGGTTCTACACCTTC	CASSLAPGQGRFYTF
TRBJ2-7	.	TRBV27	.	TGTGCCAGCAGTTTATCCAGGGTTAGCGAGCAGTACTTC	CASSLSRVSEQYF
TRBJ1-2	.	TRBV5-5	.	TGTGCCAGCAGCTTGAAGGGGGTTTGGGGCTATGGCTACACCTTC	CASSLKGVWGYGYTF
TRBJ1-1	.	TRBV5-1	.	TGCGCCAGCAGCTTGCAGCCTAGTTCAACTGAAGCTTTCTTT	CASSLQPSSTEAFF
TRBJ2-6	.	TRBV28	.	TGTGCCAGCAGTTTACCTGCCTTACAGGATCCTCGCTCTGGGGCCAACGTCCTGACTTTC	CASSLPALQDPRSGANVLTF
TRBJ1-5	.	TRBV5-6	.	TGTGCCAGCAGCTTCCCGTCCCCCCGGCCCCAGCATTTT	CASSFPSPRPQHF
TRBJ2-7	.	TRBV5-6	.	TGTGCCAGCAGCCGTACTAGCTTACCTTACGAGCAGTACTTC	CASSRTSLPYEQYF
TRBJ1-5	.	TRBV19	.	TGTGCCAGTAGTATAGGAGGCCAGGTCCGAGGGCAGCCCCAGCATTTT	CASSIGGQVRGQPQHF
TRBJ1-5	.	TRBV2	.	TGTGCCAGCAGTAAACAGGGTTTTGGTCAGCCCCAGCATTTT	CASSKQGFGQPQHF
TRBJ2-1	.	TRBV28	once	TGTGCCAGCATTTCGGCAGGGGAAGGCAATGAGCAGTTCTTC	CASISAGEGNEQFF